Listed here are 8 T cell receptor beta chains from one sample, sequenced in a study of blood T cell repertoires in COVID-19 (dated by TCRdb to 2020 to 2022). Library preparation used the immunoSEQ multiplex PCR assay. The table was pulled from immuneACCESS by TCRdb, which kept in-frame rearrangements only. Such tables lose some clones; where checked, under half of the loss comes from unresolved V genes, and the rest has no known cause. This sample lists some 190,000 clones; 80% were detected once. The top ten clonotypes cover about 7.2% of the sample. Sequenced: peripheral blood. Source of these receptors: a man between 60 and 75 years old with acute or convalescent COVID-19.

The V call is TRBV14, the J call TRBJ1-2, with 7 bases lining up with TRBD1. This CDR3 has 15 amino acids. Trimming took 1 base from V and 4 from J; bases not matched to a gene: 6. CDR1 and CDR2 (germline): SGHDN, FVKESK. The CDR3 spells CASSQAGQRAYGYTF. The CDR3 DNA follows: TGTGCCAGCAGCCAAGCGGGACAGCGAGCCTATGGCTACACCTTC.

The chain employs TRBV18 and TRBJ2-5; D is possibly TRBD2 (5 bases). The CDR3 has 14 amino acids. Looked up from germline, CDR1 is KGHSH and CDR2 is LQKENI. The V and J ends lost 2 bases and 5 bases respectively, with 12 bases between them. The CDR3 DNA reads as TGTGCCAGCTCACCAGGGCGGGCTGGGGAGACCCAGTACTTC. Protein product: CASSPGRAGETQYF.

In its sample, this clone was seen once. The V gene is TRBV7-8, the J gene TRBJ2-3; 8 positions match TRBD2. This CDR3 is built from 18 residues. Germline assignment: CDR1 SGHVS and CDR2 FQNEAQ. V was clipped by 3 bases and J by 4 bases; unmatched bases: 15. In nucleotides, the CDR3 is TGTGCCAGCAGCTTTAATTTATACGGGAGGGCCCCGGCAGATACGCAGTATTTT. Encoded protein: CASSFNLYGRAPADTQYF.

The chain carries TRBV19 and TRBJ1-2, with 9 positions matching TRBD1. CDR3 length: 13 residues. J gave up 4 bases and V 6 bases, and 3 bases lay outside the gene matches. Germline V gene lookup returns CDR1 LNHDA and CDR2 SQIVND (reference sequence). CDR3 amino acids: CASRGQGTYGYTF. Here the CDR3 DNA reads TGTGCCAGTAGGGGACAGGGCACCTATGGCTACACCTTC.

The CDR3 DNA reads TGTGCCATCAGTGGACAGGGGCTCTCCACCGGGGAGCTGTTTTTT. It is translated as CAISGQGLSTGELFF. The chain employs TRBV10-3 and TRBJ2-2; 8 bases line up with TRBD1. The germline gives CDR1 ENHRY, CDR2 SYGVKD. V was pared by 4 bases and J by 4 bases, with 5 bases of the junction left unmatched. This CDR3 is 15 amino acids long.

The chain links TRBV7-9 to TRBJ2-1; 11 positions agree with TRBD2. Germline trimming cut 4 bases from V and 6 bases from J; bases unmatched to any gene: 5. Germline-derived CDR1 and CDR2 are SEHNR and FQNEAQ (reference sequence). The CDR3 is made up of 15 amino acids. CDR3 protein: CASSSTSGGPNEQFF. CDR3 nucleotide sequence: TGTGCCAGCAGCTCCACTAGCGGGGGTCCCAATGAGCAGTTCTTC.

This clone was detected a few times. The gene calls are TRBV5-1 and TRBJ1-2; 9 positions agree with TRBD1. This CDR3 is 14 amino acids long. V trimming: 4 bases; J trimming: 8 bases; junction bases outside the gene matches: 9. Germline CDR1 SGHRS, CDR2 YFSETQ. The CDR3 DNA follows: TGCGCCAGCAGCGACCGAACGGACAGGGGAGGCTACACCTTC. It encodes CASSDRTDRGGYTF.

The chain has TRBV5-6 and TRBJ2-1; 11 nucleotides align to TRBD2. The V segment lost 1 base and the J segment 12 bases; nucleotides outside the gene matches: 3. The CDR3 is 13 amino acids. The germline V gene has CDR1 SGHDT and CDR2 YYEEEE. For the CDR3, the DNA is TGTGCCAGCAGCTTGAGTAGCGGGAGGGGGCAGTTCTTC. Residues: CASSLSSGRGQFF.